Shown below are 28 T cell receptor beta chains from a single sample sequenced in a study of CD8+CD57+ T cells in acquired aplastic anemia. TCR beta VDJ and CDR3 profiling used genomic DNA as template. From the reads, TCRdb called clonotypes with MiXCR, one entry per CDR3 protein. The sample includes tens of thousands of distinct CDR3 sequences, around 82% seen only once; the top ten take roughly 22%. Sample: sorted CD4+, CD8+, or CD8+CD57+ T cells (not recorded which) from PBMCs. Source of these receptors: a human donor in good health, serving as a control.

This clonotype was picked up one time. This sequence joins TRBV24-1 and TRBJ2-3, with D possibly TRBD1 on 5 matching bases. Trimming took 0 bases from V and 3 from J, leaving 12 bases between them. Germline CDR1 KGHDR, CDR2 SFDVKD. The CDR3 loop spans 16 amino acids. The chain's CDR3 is CATSDLQGFGTDTQYF. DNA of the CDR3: TGTGCCACCAGTGATTTGCAGGGTTTTGGAACAGATACGCAGTATTTT.

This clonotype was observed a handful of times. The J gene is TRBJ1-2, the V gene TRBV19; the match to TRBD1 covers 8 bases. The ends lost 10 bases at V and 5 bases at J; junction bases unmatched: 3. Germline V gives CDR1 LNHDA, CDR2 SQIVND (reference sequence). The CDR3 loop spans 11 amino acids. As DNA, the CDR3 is TGTGCCACCCAGGGGGCTTATGGCTACACCTTC. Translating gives CATQGAYGYTF.

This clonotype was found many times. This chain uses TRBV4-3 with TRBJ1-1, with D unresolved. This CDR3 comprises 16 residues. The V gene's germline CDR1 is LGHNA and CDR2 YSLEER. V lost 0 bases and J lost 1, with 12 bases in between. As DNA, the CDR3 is TGCGCCAGCAGCCAAGATCCGGCTTCGCGGAACACTGAAGCTTTCTTT. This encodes CASSQDPASRNTEAFF.

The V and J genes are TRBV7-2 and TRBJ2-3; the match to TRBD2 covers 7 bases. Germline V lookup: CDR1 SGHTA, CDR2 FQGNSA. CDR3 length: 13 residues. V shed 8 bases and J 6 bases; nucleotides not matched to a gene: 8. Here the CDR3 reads CASGHGTTDTQYF. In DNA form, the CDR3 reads TGTGCCAGCGGCCATGGGACTACCGATACGCAGTATTTT.

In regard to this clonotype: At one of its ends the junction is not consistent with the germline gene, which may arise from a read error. CDR3 loop: CASGLEGGGAPYEQYF. The CDR3 nucleotides are TGTGCCAGCGGCTTAGAGGGCGGGGGGGCGCCCTACGAGCAGTACTTC. This chain links TRBV11-2 with TRBJ2-7, with 9 nucleotides matching TRBD2. CDR3 length equals 16 residues. The germline CDR1 and CDR2 sequences are SGHAT and FQNNGV.

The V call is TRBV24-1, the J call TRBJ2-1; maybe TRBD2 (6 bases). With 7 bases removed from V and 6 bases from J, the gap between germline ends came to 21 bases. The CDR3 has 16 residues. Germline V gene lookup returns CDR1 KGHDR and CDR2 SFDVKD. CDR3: CATSHPLTSPGNEQFF. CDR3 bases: TGTGCCACCAGCCACCCCCTAACTAGCCCAGGCAATGAGCAGTTCTTC.

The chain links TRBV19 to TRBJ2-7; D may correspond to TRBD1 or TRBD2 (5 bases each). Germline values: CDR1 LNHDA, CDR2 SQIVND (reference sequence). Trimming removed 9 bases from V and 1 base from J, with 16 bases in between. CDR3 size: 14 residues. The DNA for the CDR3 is TGTGCCAGCAATCCTCGGGGCAGTTCCTACGAGCAGTACTTC. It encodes CASNPRGSSYEQYF. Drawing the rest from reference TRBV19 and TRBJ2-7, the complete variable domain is DGGITQSPKYLFRKEGQNVTLSCEQNLNHDAMYWYRQDPGQGLRLIYYSQIVNDFQKGDIAEGYSVSREKKESFPLTVTSAQKNPTAFYLCASNPRGSSYEQYFGPGTRLTVT.

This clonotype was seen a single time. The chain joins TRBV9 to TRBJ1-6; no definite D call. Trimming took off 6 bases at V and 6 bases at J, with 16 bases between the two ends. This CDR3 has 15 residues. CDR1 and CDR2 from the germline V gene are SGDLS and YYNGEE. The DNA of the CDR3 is TGTGCCAGCAAGTTCTTACTGCAGGTTAATTCACCCCTCCACTTT. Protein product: CASKFLLQVNSPLHF. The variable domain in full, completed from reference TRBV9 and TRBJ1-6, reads DSGVTQTPKHLITATGQRVTLRCSPRSGDLSVYWYQQSLDQGLQFLIQYYNGEERAKGNILERFSAQQFPDLHSELNLSSLELGDSALYFCASKFLLQVNSPLHFGNGTRLTVT.

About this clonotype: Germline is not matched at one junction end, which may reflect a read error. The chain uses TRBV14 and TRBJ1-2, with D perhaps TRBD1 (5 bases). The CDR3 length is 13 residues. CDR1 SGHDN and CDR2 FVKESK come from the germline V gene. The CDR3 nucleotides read TGCGCCAGCAGCTCAGGATCAGGGAGTGGCTACACCTTC. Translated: CASSSGSGSGYTF.

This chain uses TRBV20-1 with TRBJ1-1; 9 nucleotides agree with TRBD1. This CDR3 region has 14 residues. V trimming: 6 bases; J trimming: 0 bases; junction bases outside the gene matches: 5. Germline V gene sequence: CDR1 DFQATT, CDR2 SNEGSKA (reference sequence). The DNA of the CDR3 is TGCAGTGCCATCCGGGACAGGGTGAACACTGAAGCTTTCTTT. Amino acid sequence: CSAIRDRVNTEAFF.

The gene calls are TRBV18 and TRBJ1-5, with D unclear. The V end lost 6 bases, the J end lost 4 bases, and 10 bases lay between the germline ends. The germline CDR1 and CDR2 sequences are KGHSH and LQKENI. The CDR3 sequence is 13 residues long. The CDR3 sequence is CASSRQANQPQHF. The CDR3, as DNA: TGTGCCAGCTCCCGTCAAGCGAATCAGCCCCAGCATTTT.

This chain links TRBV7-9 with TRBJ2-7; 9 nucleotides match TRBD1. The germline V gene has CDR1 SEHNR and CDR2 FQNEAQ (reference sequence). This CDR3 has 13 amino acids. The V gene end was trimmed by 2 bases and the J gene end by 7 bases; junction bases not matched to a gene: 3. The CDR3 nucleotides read TGTGCCAGCAGCTTAACAGGGGGCAAGGAGCAGTACTTC. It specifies CASSLTGGKEQYF.

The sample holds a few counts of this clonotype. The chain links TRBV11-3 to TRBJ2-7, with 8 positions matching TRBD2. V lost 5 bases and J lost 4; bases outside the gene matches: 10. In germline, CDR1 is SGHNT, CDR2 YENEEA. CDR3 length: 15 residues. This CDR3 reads CASSATPERGYEQYF. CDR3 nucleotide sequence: TGTGCCAGCAGCGCCACTCCCGAGCGGGGGTACGAGCAGTACTTC. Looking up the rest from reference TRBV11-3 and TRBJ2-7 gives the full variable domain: EAGVVQSPRYKIIEKKQPVAFWCNPISGHNTLYWYLQNLGQGPELLIRYENEEAVDDSQLPKDRFSAERLKGVDSTLKIQPAELGDSAVYLCASSATPERGYEQYFGPGTRLTVT.

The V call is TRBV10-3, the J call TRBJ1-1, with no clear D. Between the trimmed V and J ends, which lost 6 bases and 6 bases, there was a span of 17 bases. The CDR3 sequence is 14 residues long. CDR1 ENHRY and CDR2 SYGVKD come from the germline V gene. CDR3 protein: CAIRPSNSNPEAFF. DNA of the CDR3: TGTGCCATCAGACCGAGTAACAGTAATCCTGAAGCTTTCTTT.

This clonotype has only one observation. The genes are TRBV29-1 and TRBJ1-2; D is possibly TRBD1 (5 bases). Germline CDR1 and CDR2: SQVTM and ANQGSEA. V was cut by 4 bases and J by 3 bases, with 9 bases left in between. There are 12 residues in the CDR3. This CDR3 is CSVGPTDYGYTF. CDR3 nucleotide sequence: TGCAGCGTTGGGCCGACAGACTATGGCTACACCTTC.

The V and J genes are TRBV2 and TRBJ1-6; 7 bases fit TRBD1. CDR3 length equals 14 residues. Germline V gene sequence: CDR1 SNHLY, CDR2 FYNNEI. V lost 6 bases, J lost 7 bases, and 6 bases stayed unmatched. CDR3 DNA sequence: TGTGCCAGCAGCTTACAGGGGTACAATTCACCCCTCCACTTT. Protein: CASSLQGYNSPLHF.

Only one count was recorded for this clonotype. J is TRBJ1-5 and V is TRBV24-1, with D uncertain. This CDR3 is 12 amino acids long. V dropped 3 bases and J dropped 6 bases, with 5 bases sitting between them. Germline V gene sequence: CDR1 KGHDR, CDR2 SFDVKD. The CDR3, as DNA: TGTGCCACCAGTGATGGAAGTCAGCCCCAGCATTTT. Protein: CATSDGSQPQHF.

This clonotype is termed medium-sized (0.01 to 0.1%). The CDR3 loop reads CSARTSGMSTDTQYF. Written as DNA, the CDR3 is TGCAGTGCTCGGACTAGCGGGATGAGCACAGATACGCAGTATTTT. The chain is built from TRBV20-1 and TRBJ2-3; 12 bases are a match to TRBD2. The CDR3 totals 15 residues. The germline gives CDR1 DFQATT, CDR2 SNEGSKA (reference sequence). The junction had 3 bases not matched to a gene; V was cut back by 5 bases and J by 0 bases.

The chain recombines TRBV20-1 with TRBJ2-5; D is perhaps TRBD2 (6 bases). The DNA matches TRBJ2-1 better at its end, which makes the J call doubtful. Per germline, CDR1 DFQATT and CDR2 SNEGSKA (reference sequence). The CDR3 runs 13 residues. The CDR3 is CSARFVGSDEQFF. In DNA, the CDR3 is TGCAGTGCTAGGTTCGTCGGGAGCGATGAGCAGTTCTTC.

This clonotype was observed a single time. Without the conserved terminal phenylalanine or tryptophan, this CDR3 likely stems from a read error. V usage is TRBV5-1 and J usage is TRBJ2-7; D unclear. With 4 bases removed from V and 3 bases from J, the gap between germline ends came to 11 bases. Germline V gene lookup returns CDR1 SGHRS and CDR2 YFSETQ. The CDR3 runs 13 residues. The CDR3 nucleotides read TGCGCCAGCAGCCTAGGGTTAGGCTACGAGCAGTACCTC. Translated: CASSLGLGYEQYL.

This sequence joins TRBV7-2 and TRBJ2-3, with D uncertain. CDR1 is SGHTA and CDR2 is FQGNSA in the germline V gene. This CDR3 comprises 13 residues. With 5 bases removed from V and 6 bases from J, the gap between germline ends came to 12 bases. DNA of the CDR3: TGTGCCAGCAGCGATACCCGGCCCGATACGCAGTATTTT. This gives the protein CASSDTRPDTQYF.

CDR3 residues: CSARDKGTERNSPLHF. The CDR3 nucleotides are TGCAGTGCTAGAGATAAGGGAACAGAGCGTAATTCACCCCTCCACTTT. This sequence joins TRBV20-1 and TRBJ1-6; D gene unclear. The germline V gene encodes CDR1 DFQATT and CDR2 SNEGSKA (reference sequence). V lost 0 bases and J 6 bases, leaving 15 bases between the germline ends. CDR3 length: 16 residues.

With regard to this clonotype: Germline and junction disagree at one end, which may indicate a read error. The CDR3 region is CATNRPTLDSPLHF. CDR3 in DNA: TGTGCCACCAACAGACCGACATTGGATTCACCCCTCCACTTT. This chain uses TRBV15 with TRBJ1-6, with unresolved D. This CDR3 is built from 14 residues. Looked up from germline, CDR1 is LNHNV and CDR2 is YYDKDF (reference sequence).

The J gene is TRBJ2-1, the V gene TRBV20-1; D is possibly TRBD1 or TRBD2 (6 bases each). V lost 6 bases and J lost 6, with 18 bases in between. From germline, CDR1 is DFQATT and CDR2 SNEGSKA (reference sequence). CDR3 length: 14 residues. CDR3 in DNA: TGCAGTGCCAACACCGGGAGCAGGGGCAATGAGCAGTTCTTC. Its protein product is CSANTGSRGNEQFF.

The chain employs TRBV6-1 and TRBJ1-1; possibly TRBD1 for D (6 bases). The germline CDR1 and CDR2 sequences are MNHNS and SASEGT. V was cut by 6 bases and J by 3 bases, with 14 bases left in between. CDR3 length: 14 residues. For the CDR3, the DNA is TGTGCCAGCAGAGACAGGTCTAGAGACACTGAAGCTTTCTTT. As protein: CASRDRSRDTEAFF.

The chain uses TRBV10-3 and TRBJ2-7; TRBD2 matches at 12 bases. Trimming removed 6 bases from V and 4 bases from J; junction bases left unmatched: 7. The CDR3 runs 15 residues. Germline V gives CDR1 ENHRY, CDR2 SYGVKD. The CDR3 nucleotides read TGTGCCATCAGACTTGAGACTAGCGGGAGTTACGAGCAGTACTTC. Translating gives CAIRLETSGSYEQYF.

The CDR3 region has the DNA TGCAGTGCTAGAGATCTGGCGGGGGGGGAATTCTACGAGCAGTACTTC. Amino acids: CSARDLAGGEFYEQYF. The V gene is TRBV20-1, the J gene TRBJ2-7; TRBD2 aligns across 9 bases. Germline loops: CDR1 DFQATT, CDR2 SNEGSKA (reference sequence). The junction had 9 bases not matched to a gene; V was cut back by 0 bases and J by 3 bases. This CDR3 has 16 residues.

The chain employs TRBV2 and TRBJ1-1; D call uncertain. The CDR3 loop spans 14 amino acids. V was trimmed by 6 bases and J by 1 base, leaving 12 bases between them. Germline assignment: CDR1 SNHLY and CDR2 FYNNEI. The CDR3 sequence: CASSGRTANTEAFF. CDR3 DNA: TGTGCCAGCAGCGGCAGGACGGCGAACACTGAAGCTTTCTTT.